These 22 T cell receptor beta chains came from one sample sequenced in a study of cytomegalovirus exposure and HLA in healthy donors. 60 Vbeta and 13 Jbeta primers were used in PCR. This table comes from immunoSEQ multiplex PCR, and its TCRdb copy is limited to in-frame clones, with some not included. The sample holds about 140,000 clones, over 60% seen once. Sequenced material: PBMCs. These receptors were taken from a man aged 40-49 years in good health and CMV-seronegative.

This clone was found once. This chain connects TRBV5-1 to TRBJ2-3; tentatively, D is TRBD2 (6 bases). CDR1 and CDR2 from the germline V gene are SGHRS and YFSETQ. Trimming pared 5 bases from V and 6 bases from J, leaving 16 bases between. This CDR3 region has 14 residues. DNA of the CDR3: TGCGCCAGCAGATCAAAGGGAGGCAGTGATACGCAGTATTTT. Protein sequence: CASRSKGGSDTQYF.

The gene calls are TRBV28 and TRBJ1-1; a weak D match, TRBD1 (5 bases). There are 16 residues in the CDR3. The V and J ends lost 5 bases and 0 bases respectively, with 16 bases between them. Germline loops: CDR1 MDHEN, CDR2 SYDVKM. The CDR3 region has the DNA TGTGCCAGCAGTATTACTCCTACAGGTCTGAACACTGAAGCTTTCTTT. It translates to CASSITPTGLNTEAFF.

This clone was seen only once. The gene calls are TRBV5-4 and TRBJ2-3; D ambiguous. The CDR3 is made up of 15 amino acids. Trimming took 4 bases from V and 0 from J, leaving 12 bases between them. Germline V gene data show CDR1 as SGHNT and CDR2 as YYREEE (reference sequence). The CDR3: CASSLDGYSTDTQYF. CDR3 nucleotides: TGTGCCAGCAGCCTAGACGGCTACAGCACAGATACGCAGTATTTT.

This clone was observed a few times. V and J are TRBV15 and TRBJ2-5; 9 bases are a match to TRBD1. J lost 3 bases, V lost 4 bases, and 9 bases had no gene match. CDR1 LNHNV and CDR2 YYDKDF come from the germline V gene (reference sequence). The CDR3 extends over 16 amino acids. CDR3 DNA: TGTGCCACCAGCATGTCGCTTGGGACAGGGAAAGAGACCCAGTACTTC. Translation: CATSMSLGTGKETQYF.

This chain links TRBV29-1 with TRBJ1-1, with D hard to call. Looked up from germline, CDR1 is SQVTM and CDR2 is ANQGSEA. V lost 3 bases to trimming and J lost 8 bases, with 7 bases between them. CDR3 length equals 10 residues. Here the CDR3 reads CSVEGREAFF. In DNA, the CDR3 is TGCAGCGTTGAGGGCAGGGAAGCTTTCTTT. Drawing the rest from reference TRBV29-1 and TRBJ1-1, the complete variable domain is SAVISQKPSRDICQRGTSLTIQCQVDSQVTMMFWYRQQPGQSLTLIATANQGSEATYESGFVIDKFPISRPNLTFSTLTVSNMSPEDSSIYLCSVEGREAFFGQGTRLTVV.

The chain has TRBV7-2 and TRBJ1-2; TRBD1 matches 12 bases. V dropped 3 bases and J dropped 6; count of bases not matched to a gene: 8. The germline V gene has CDR1 SGHTA and CDR2 FQGNSA. The CDR3 runs to 16 residues. CDR3 residues: CASSLRPGQGANGYTF. The CDR3 bases are TGTGCCAGCAGCTTGCGACCGGGACAGGGGGCGAATGGCTACACCTTC.

The rearrangement joins TRBV10-2 to TRBJ1-1; TRBD1 matches at 9 bases. Germline-derived CDR1 and CDR2 are WSHSY and SAAADI. The J segment lost 4 bases and the V segment lost 2 bases, leaving 5 bases of the junction unmatched. The CDR3 is 15 residues long. The CDR3 sequence: CASSEGTGSPTEAFF. Here the CDR3 DNA reads TGCGCCAGCAGTGAGGGGACAGGGTCTCCCACTGAAGCTTTCTTT.

V and J are TRBV4-3 and TRBJ2-7; D gene unclear. Trimming took off 0 bases at V and 1 base at J, with 19 bases between the two ends. The CDR3 has 18 residues. CDR1 and CDR2 from the germline V gene are LGHNA and YSLEER. The CDR3 DNA reads as TGCGCCAGCAGCCAAGATAGGTCCGACATTTGGCCTTCCTACGAGCAGTACTTC. Translation gives CASSQDRSDIWPSYEQYF.

The chain combines TRBV27 with TRBJ1-1; the D is unclear. Germline values: CDR1 MNHEY, CDR2 SMNVEV (reference sequence). Trimming pared 5 bases from V and 2 bases from J, leaving 15 bases between. CDR3 length: 15 residues. The DNA of the CDR3 is TGTGCCAGCAGTCCACCGGGAAGGGTTAACACTGAAGCTTTCTTT. Translating it yields CASSPPGRVNTEAFF.

J is TRBJ2-7 and V is TRBV28; 8 bases map to TRBD1. Germline loops: CDR1 MDHEN, CDR2 SYDVKM. This CDR3 spans 15 amino acids. The trim removed 7 bases at V and 0 bases at J, leaving 8 bases unmatched. This CDR3 is CASIGGQASSYEQYF. The DNA of the CDR3 is TGTGCCAGCATCGGGGGACAGGCGAGCTCCTACGAGCAGTACTTC. Complete variable domain (other parts from reference TRBV28 and TRBJ2-7): DVKVTQSSRYLVKRTGEKVFLECVQDMDHENMFWYRQDPGLGLRLIYFSYDVKMKEKGDIPEGYSVSREKKERFSLILESASTNQTSMYLCASIGGQASSYEQYFGPGTRLTVT.

J is TRBJ2-3 and V is TRBV13; 7 positions match TRBD1. V lost 5 bases, J lost 5 bases, and 7 bases stayed unmatched. The CDR3 extends over 14 amino acids. Germline V gene sequence: CDR1 PRHDT, CDR2 FYEKMQ (reference sequence). For the CDR3, the DNA is TGTGCCAGCAGCGCAGGATACAGGGGAGATACGCAGTATTTT. As protein: CASSAGYRGDTQYF.

The chain recombines TRBV29-1 with TRBJ1-2, with a possible D match to TRBD1 (5 bases). The germline gives CDR1 SQVTM, CDR2 ANQGSEA. The ends were cut back, 4 bases at V and 7 bases at J, with 19 bases in the middle. The CDR3 is 14 residues long. The CDR3 region is CSVGTGPISGGYTF. In DNA, the CDR3 is TGCAGCGTTGGAACAGGACCGATATCCGGTGGCTACACCTTC.

The J gene is TRBJ2-7, the V gene TRBV27, with unresolved D. Trimming removed 2 bases at V and 0 bases at J, with 14 bases between. CDR3 length: 16 residues. Looked up from germline, CDR1 is MNHEY and CDR2 is SMNVEV (reference sequence). The CDR3 protein is CASSLTPSRSSYEQYF. The CDR3 nucleotides are TGTGCCAGCAGTTTAACGCCGTCGAGGAGCTCCTACGAGCAGTACTTC.

This chain joins TRBV15 and TRBJ2-2; D gene ambiguous. Germline V gives CDR1 LNHNV, CDR2 YYDKDF (reference sequence). The CDR3 spans 12 residues. Trimming took off 1 base at V and 5 bases at J, with 2 bases between the two ends. The DNA of the CDR3 is TGTGCCACCAGCAGAGCAACCGGGGAGCTGTTTTTT. This sequence encodes CATSRATGELFF.

This clone was picked up a small number of times. The V call is TRBV6-1, the J call TRBJ1-3, with D possibly matching TRBD1 (5 bases). The V gene lost 10 bases and the J gene lost 0 bases, with 13 bases spanning the gap. The CDR3 is made up of 14 amino acids. CDR1 is MNHNS, CDR2 SASEGT, per germline. The chain's CDR3 is CATWGGFSGNTIYF. For the CDR3, the DNA is TGTGCCACCTGGGGGGGGTTCTCTGGAAACACCATATATTTT.

V usage is TRBV5-6 and J usage is TRBJ2-5; unclear D gene. The germline V and J ends were trimmed by 0 bases and 10 bases, with 13 bases remaining between them. Germline V gene sequence: CDR1 SGHDT, CDR2 YYEEEE. The CDR3 contains 13 residues. CDR3 DNA sequence: TGTGCCAGCAGCTTGGGGTTAGGCGGTGGCCAGTACTTC. It is translated as CASSLGLGGGQYF.

Remarks on this clone: One junction end disagrees with the germline gene, perhaps due to a read error. The chain employs TRBV12-5 and TRBJ2-4; D is uncertain. The CDR3 extends over 16 amino acids. Germline-derived CDR1 and CDR2 are LGHNT and FRNRAP. The CDR3 protein is CASGLMTGTAKNSQYF. The CDR3 DNA is TGTGCTAGTGGTTTGATGACCGGAACGGCCAAAAACAGTCAGTACTTC. Full variable domain (remainder filled in from reference TRBV12-5 and TRBJ2-4): DARVTQTPRHKVTEMGQEVTMRCQPILGHNTVFWYRQTMMQGLELLAYFRNRAPLDDSGMPKDRFSAEMPDATLATLKIQPSEPRDSAVYFCASGLMTGTAKNSQYFGAGTRLSVL.

For this clone: An end of the junction does not agree with germline; a read error may underlie this. Other nucleotide sequences from this sample produce the same CDR3. The chain combines TRBV11-2 with TRBJ2-2; D might be TRBD2 (6 bases). The CDR3 spans 18 residues. Germline CDR1 reads SGHAT; CDR2 reads FQNNGV. The CDR3 loop reads CASSLGRILAIATGELFF. DNA for the CDR3: TGTGCCAGCAGCTTAGGAAGAATTCTAGCGATTGCCACCGGGGAGCTGTTTTTC.

This chain uses TRBV11-2 with TRBJ2-3; 12 bases map to TRBD2. Looked up from germline, CDR1 is SGHAT and CDR2 is FQNNGV. This CDR3 contains 16 residues. The trim removed 5 bases at V and 4 bases at J, leaving 7 bases unmatched. The CDR3 coding sequence is TGTGCCAGCAGCCTCCTGACTAGCGGGAGTCCAGATACGCAGTATTTT. Translated, it gives CASSLLTSGSPDTQYF. Full variable domain (missing parts from reference TRBV11-2 and TRBJ2-3): EAGVAQSPRYKIIEKRQSVAFWCNPISGHATLYWYQQILGQGPKLLIQFQNNGVVDDSQLPKDRFSAERLKGVDSTLKIQPAKLEDSAVYLCASSLLTSGSPDTQYFGPGTRLTVL.

The chain links TRBV4-3 to TRBJ2-3; 10 bases are shared with TRBD2. The germline gives CDR1 LGHNA, CDR2 YSLEER. CDR3 length equals 19 residues. Unmatched junction bases numbered 10, after V lost 0 bases and J lost 1 base. The CDR3, as DNA: TGCGCCAGCAGCCAAGAAGGGGTCGTAACTAGCGGGGGCACAGATACGCAGTATTTT. Its translation: CASSQEGVVTSGGTDTQYF.

This clone has just one count. The chain has TRBV6-5 and TRBJ2-2; 7 bases match TRBD2. V was pared by 2 bases and J by 9 bases, with 6 bases of the junction left unmatched. Germline values: CDR1 MNHEY, CDR2 SVGAGI. CDR3 length: 14 amino acids. CDR3 sequence (DNA): TGTGCCAGCAGTTACGGCGGGAGCGCGCGGGAGCTGTTTTTT. It yields the protein CASSYGGSARELFF.

This clone was observed once. The DNA for the CDR3 is TGCGCCAGCAGTGAAACGGTTGCTAGCGGAAGCACAGATACGCAGTATTTT. Translation gives CASSETVASGSTDTQYF. This sequence joins TRBV10-1 and TRBJ2-3; TRBD2 matches at 7 bases. There are 17 residues in the CDR3. The V and J ends lost 3 bases and 0 bases, in that order; junction bases with no gene match: 9. Germline CDR1 and CDR2: WNHNN and SYGVQD (reference sequence).